Listed below are T cell receptor beta chains from one sample, sequenced in a study of identical twins. Using its own MiXCR run on the 5' RACE reads, TCRdb lists one record per CDR3 protein. Altogether 470,000 or so distinct CDR3 sequences are present, approximately 24% being singletons, with the ten largest covering over 2.5%. These data are also associated with another study on T cells expressing NK-cell markers.

Sequencing was performed on CD4+ T cells sorted from blood. All receptors derive from a woman between 18 and 29 years old in good health. Both conserved end residues are part of each CDR3. The D gene is left open where the match is weak. Clone size is stated in some rows and not others, as once, few, many or a class when expanded.

>.|TRBV9|many|TRBJ2-2
CASSVGAAGTGELFF
TGTGCCAGCAGCGTAGGGGCGGCGGGCACCGGGGAGCTGTTTTTT
>TRBD1|TRBV2|few|TRBJ1-1
CASRGTGGGFTEAFF
TGTGCCAGCAGAGGGACAGGAGGGGGGTTCACTGAAGCTTTCTTT
>TRBD2|TRBV30|few|TRBJ2-5
CAWKEAGGRETQYF
TGTGCCTGGAAGGAGGCGGGAGGGAGGGAGACCCAGTACTTC
>.|TRBV5-1|few|TRBJ1-5
CASSPGEGRNQPQHF
TGCGCCAGCAGCCCGGGGGAGGGAAGGAATCAGCCCCAGCATTTT
>TRBD1|TRBV20-1|few|TRBJ2-7
CSAKDRVITYEQYF
TGCAGTGCTAAGGACAGGGTCATAACCTACGAGCAGTACTTC
>.|TRBV5-1|few|TRBJ1-3
CASSLLIGGASHF
TGCGCCAGCAGCTTGTTGATCGGGGGCGCCTCTCATTTT
>TRBD2|TRBV6-2/TRBV6-3|many|TRBJ2-1
CASSPPLAGGTEQFF
TGTGCCAGCAGTCCCCCACTAGCGGGAGGGACTGAGCAGTTCTTC
>.|TRBV5-4|few|TRBJ1-1
CASSPAGGRGAEAFF
TGTGCCAGCAGCCCCGCAGGAGGGCGGGGAGCTGAAGCTTTCTTT
>.|TRBV29-1|few|TRBJ2-1
CSVKKGGPGAEQFF
TGCAGCGTTAAAAAGGGGGGACCCGGAGCTGAGCAGTTCTTC
>.|TRBV7-2|.|TRBJ2-7
CASSFLEDSTGAYEQYF
TGTGCCAGCAGCTTTTTGGAGGACTCCACCGGGGCCTACGAGCAGTACTTC
>.|TRBV5-1|.|TRBJ2-5
CASSLLQPPGTQYF
TGCGCCAGCAGCCTGTTACAGCCACCGGGAACCCAGTACTTC
>TRBD2|TRBV20-1|.|TRBJ2-2
CSARAPSGGAGELFF
TGCAGTGCTAGAGCTCCCAGCGGGGGGGCCGGGGAGCTGTTTTTT
>TRBD1|TRBV5-1|few|TRBJ1-1
CASSQGTGTEAFF
TGCGCCAGCAGCCAAGGGACAGGGACTGAAGCTTTCTTT
>.|TRBV12-3/TRBV12-4|.|TRBJ2-7
CASSLARVGEVTF
TGTGCCAGCAGTTTAGCGCGTGTGGGGGAGGTGACTTTC
>TRBD1|TRBV11-2|.|TRBJ2-1
CASSLDRWGTGFNEQFF
TGTGCCAGCAGCTTAGATCGGTGGGGGACAGGGTTCAATGAGCAGTTCTTC
>.|TRBV9|.|TRBJ2-7
CASSVSGTPYEQYF
TGTGCCAGCAGCGTATCGGGCACTCCCTACGAGCAGTACTTC
>TRBD1|TRBV10-3|few|TRBJ1-6
CAISEFTGENSPLHF
TGTGCCATCAGTGAGTTCACAGGGGAAAATTCACCCCTCCACTTT
>.|TRBV4-3|few|TRBJ1-1
CASSQDVYRASNTEAFF
TGCGCCAGCAGCCAAGATGTTTACAGGGCCTCGAACACTGAAGCTTTCTTT
>.|TRBV6-1|few|TRBJ1-5
CASSGVGNQPQHF
TGTGCCAGCAGCGGGGTTGGCAATCAGCCCCAGCATTTT
>.|TRBV5-6|once|TRBJ2-7
CASSLPGPRAEQYF
TGTGCCAGCAGCTTGCCGGGACCTAGGGCCGAGCAGTACTTC
>.|TRBV5-6|.|TRBJ2-2
CAISGGLRCGELFF
TGTGCCATCAGCGGCGGGCTTCGCTGCGGGGAGCTGTTTTTT
>TRBD2|TRBV20-1|.|TRBJ2-3
CSAKPGTSGPDTQYF
TGCAGTGCTAAGCCCGGGACTAGCGGCCCAGATACGCAGTATTTT
>.|TRBV5-1|.|TRBJ2-7
CASSFGRNYEQYF
TGCGCCAGCAGCTTTGGGCGAAACTACGAGCAGTACTTC
>.|TRBV6-6|.|TRBJ1-1
CASSYSRELGAFF
TGTGCCAGCAGTTACTCGCGGGAGTTGGGAGCTTTCTTT
>.|TRBV20-1|.|TRBJ1-5
CSARSGDQPQHF
TGCAGTGCTAGATCAGGAGATCAGCCCCAGCATTTT
>.|TRBV6-5|few|TRBJ2-1
CASSYSGKSYNEQFF
TGTGCCAGCAGTTACTCTGGGAAGTCCTACAATGAGCAGTTCTTC
>.|TRBV5-1|few|TRBJ2-2
CASSSGLPGTGELFF
TGCGCCAGCAGCTCGGGCCTCCCTGGAACCGGGGAGCTGTTTTTT
>TRBD2|TRBV3-1|few|TRBJ2-1
CASSRDLGRGHNEQFF
TGTGCCAGCAGCCGGGACCTAGGGAGGGGTCACAATGAGCAGTTCTTC
>.|TRBV11-2|.|TRBJ2-1
CASSLVHDYNEQFF
TGTGCCAGCAGCTTAGTTCACGACTACAATGAGCAGTTCTTC
>.|TRBV5-1|.|TRBJ2-7
CASSFLVGDTGEQYF
TGCGCCAGCAGCTTCTTGGTCGGGGACACAGGCGAGCAGTACTTC
>TRBD2|TRBV11-3|.|TRBJ2-1
CASRLPGLAGLNEQFF
TGTGCCAGCAGACTTCCGGGACTAGCGGGCCTCAATGAGCAGTTCTTC
>.|TRBV5-1|.|TRBJ2-7
CASSLGTGRPYEQYF
TGCGCCAGCAGCTTGGGAACGGGTCGGCCCTACGAGCAGTACTTC
>.|TRBV20-1|few|TRBJ1-1
CSAAKQVMNTEAFF
TGCAGTGCCGCTAAACAAGTCATGAACACTGAAGCTTTCTTT
>TRBD2|TRBV7-8|.|TRBJ2-1
CASSRVLAGGNNEQFF
TGTGCCAGCAGCCGAGTACTAGCGGGGGGGAACAATGAGCAGTTCTTC
>TRBD2|TRBV5-1|few|TRBJ2-3
CASSLELAGKDTQYF
TGCGCCAGCAGCTTGGAGTTAGCGGGGAAAGATACGCAGTATTTT
>.|TRBV20-1|few|TRBJ2-2
CSAPQDTGELFF
TGCAGTGCTCCCCAGGACACCGGGGAGCTGTTTTTT
>TRBD2|TRBV4-3|.|TRBJ2-3
CASSQRRESTDTQYF
TGCGCCAGCAGCCAACGGCGGGAGAGCACAGATACGCAGTATTTT
>.|TRBV6-1|.|TRBJ2-2
CASRPSSRTGELFF
TGTGCCAGCAGGCCTTCTAGTCGCACCGGGGAGCTGTTTTTT
>.|TRBV20-1|.|TRBJ1-1
CSASLGQMNTEAFF
TGCAGTGCTAGCCTCGGACAGATGAACACTGAAGCTTTCTTT
>.|TRBV4-3|few|TRBJ2-4
CASSQAQGQTKNIQYF
TGCGCCAGCAGCCAAGCTCAGGGCCAAACCAAAAACATTCAGTACTTC